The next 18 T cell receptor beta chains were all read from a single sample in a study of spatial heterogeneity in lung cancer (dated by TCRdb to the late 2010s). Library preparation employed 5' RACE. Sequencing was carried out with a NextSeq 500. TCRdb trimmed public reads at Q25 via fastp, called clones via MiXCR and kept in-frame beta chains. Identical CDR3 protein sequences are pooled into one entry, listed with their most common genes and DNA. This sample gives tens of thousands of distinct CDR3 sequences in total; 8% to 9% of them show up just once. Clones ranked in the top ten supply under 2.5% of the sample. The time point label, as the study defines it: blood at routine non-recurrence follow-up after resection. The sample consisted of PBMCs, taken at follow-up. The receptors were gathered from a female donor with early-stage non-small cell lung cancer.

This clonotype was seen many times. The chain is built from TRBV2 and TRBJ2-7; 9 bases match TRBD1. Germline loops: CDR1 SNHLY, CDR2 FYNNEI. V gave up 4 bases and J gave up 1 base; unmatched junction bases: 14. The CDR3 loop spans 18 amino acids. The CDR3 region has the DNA TGTGCCAGCAGTGGATGGGACAGGGCCTCACATTTATCCTACGAGCAGTACTTC. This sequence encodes CASSGWDRASHLSYEQYF.

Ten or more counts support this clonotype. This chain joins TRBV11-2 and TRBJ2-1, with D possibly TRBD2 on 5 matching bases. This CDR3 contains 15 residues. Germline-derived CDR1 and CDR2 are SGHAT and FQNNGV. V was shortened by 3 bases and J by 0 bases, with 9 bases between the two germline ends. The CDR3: CASSFERNSYNEQFF. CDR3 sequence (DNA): TGTGCCAGCAGCTTCGAGCGGAACTCCTACAATGAGCAGTTCTTC.

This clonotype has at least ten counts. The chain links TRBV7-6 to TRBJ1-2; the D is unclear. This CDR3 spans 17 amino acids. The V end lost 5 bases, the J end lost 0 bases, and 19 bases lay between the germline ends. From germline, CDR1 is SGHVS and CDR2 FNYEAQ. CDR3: CASSRGKGPSANYGYTF. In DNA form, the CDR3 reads TGTGCCAGCAGCCGAGGGAAGGGCCCGTCAGCTAACTATGGCTACACCTTC.

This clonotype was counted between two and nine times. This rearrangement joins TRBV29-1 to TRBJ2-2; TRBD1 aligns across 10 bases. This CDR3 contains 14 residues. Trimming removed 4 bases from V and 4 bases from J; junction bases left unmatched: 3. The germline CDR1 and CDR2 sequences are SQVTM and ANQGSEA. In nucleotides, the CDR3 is TGCAGCGTTGTGCGGACAGGGGGCACCGGGGAGCTGTTTTTT. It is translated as CSVVRTGGTGELFF.

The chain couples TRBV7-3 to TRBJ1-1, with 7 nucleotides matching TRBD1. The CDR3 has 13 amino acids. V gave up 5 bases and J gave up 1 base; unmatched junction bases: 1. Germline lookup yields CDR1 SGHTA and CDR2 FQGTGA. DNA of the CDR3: TGTGCCAGCAGCCGGGACAGGAACACTGAAGCTTTCTTT. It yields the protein CASSRDRNTEAFF.

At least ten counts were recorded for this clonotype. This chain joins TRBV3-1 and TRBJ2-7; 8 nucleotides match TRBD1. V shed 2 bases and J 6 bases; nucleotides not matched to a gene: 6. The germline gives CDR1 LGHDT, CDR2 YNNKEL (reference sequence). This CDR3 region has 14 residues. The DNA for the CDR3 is TGTGCCAGCAGCCAACGAGGGACAGGTAGCGAGCAGTACTTC. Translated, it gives CASSQRGTGSEQYF.

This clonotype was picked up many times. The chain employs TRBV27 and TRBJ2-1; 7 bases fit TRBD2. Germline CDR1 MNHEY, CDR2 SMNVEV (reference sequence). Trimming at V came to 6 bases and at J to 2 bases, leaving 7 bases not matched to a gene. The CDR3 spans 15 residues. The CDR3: CASREGSGAYNEQFF. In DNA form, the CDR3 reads TGTGCCAGCAGAGAGGGAAGCGGGGCCTACAATGAGCAGTTCTTC.

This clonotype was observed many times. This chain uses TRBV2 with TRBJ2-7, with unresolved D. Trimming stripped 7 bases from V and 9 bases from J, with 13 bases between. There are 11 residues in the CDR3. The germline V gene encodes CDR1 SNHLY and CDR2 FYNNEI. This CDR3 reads CASNSGAWQYF. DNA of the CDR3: TGTGCCAGCAACTCCGGAGCATGGCAGTACTTC.

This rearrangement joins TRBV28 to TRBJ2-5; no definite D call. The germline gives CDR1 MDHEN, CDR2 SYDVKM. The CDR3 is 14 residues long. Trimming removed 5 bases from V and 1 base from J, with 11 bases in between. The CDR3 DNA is TGTGCCAGCAGTCCCTCGGCGCTCCAAGAGACCCAGTACTTC. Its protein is CASSPSALQETQYF.

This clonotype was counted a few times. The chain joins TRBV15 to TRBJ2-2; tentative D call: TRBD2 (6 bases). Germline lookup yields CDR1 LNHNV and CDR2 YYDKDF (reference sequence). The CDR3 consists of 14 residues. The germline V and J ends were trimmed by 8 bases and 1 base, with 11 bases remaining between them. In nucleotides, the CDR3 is TGTGCCACCCGCGCGGGAATGAACACCGGGGAGCTGTTTTTT. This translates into CATRAGMNTGELFF. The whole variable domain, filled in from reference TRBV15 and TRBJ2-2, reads DAMVIQNPRYQVTQFGKPVTLSCSQTLNHNVMYWYQQKSSQAPKLLFHYYDKDFNNEADTPDNFQSRRPNTSFCFLDIRSPGLGDTAMYLCATRAGMNTGELFFGEGSRLTVL.

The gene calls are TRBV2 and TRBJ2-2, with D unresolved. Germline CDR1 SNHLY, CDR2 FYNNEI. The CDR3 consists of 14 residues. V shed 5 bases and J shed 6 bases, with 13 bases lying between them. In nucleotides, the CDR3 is TGTGCCAGCAGTCCTTCACTGGGGTCCGGGGAGCTGTTTTTT. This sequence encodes CASSPSLGSGELFF.

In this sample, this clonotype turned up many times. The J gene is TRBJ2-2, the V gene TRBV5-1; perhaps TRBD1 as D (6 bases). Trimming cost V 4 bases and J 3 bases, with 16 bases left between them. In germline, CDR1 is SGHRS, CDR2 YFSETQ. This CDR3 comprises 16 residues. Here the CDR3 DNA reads TGCGCCAGCAGCATGGGACACCCACTTTACACCGGGGAGCTGTTTTTT. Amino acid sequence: CASSMGHPLYTGELFF.

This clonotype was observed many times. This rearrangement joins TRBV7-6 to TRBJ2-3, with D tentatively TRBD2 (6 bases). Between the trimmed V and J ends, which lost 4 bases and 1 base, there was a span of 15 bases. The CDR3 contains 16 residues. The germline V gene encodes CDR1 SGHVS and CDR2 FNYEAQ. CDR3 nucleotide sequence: TGTGCCAGCAGCTATTCCTTAGCGGCCCGCACAGATACGCAGTATTTT. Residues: CASSYSLAARTDTQYF.

This chain's CDR3 is CASSLLDRSTEQYF. The CDR3 DNA reads as TGTGCCAGCAGCTTACTGGACAGGTCTACGGAGCAGTACTTC. The chain carries TRBV7-6 and TRBJ2-7; 7 bases are a match to TRBD1. Germline CDR1 and CDR2: SGHVS and FNYEAQ. This CDR3 is 14 amino acids long. J lost 7 bases, V lost 2 bases, and 8 bases had no gene match.

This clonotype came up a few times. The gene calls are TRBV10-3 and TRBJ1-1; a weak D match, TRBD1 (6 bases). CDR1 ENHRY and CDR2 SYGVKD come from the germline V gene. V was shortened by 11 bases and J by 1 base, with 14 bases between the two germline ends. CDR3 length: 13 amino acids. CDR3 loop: CASRTEPNTEAFF. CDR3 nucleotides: TGTGCCTCCCGGACAGAACCGAACACTGAAGCTTTCTTT.

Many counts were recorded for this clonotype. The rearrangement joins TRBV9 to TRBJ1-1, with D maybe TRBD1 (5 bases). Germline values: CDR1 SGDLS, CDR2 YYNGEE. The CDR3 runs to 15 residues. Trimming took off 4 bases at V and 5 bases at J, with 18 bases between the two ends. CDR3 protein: CASSPFLGWGTEAFF. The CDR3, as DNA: TGTGCCAGCAGCCCATTTTTAGGGTGGGGGACTGAAGCTTTCTTT.

CDR3 loop: CASRPQGVSEKLFF. In DNA form, the CDR3 reads TGCGCCAGCAGACCACAGGGTGTAAGTGAAAAACTGTTTTTT. The chain has TRBV5-1 and TRBJ1-4, with D possibly being TRBD1 (6 bases). V lost 5 bases to trimming and J lost 7 bases, with 15 bases between them. Germline CDR1 SGHRS, CDR2 YFSETQ. This CDR3 contains 14 residues.

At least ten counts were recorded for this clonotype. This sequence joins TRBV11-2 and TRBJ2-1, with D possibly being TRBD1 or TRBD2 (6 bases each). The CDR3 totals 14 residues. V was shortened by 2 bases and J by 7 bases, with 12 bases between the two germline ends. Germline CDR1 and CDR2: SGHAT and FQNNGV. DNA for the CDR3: TGTGCCAGCAGCTTAAGACAGGCGGGGAATGAGCAGTTCTTC. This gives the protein CASSLRQAGNEQFF.